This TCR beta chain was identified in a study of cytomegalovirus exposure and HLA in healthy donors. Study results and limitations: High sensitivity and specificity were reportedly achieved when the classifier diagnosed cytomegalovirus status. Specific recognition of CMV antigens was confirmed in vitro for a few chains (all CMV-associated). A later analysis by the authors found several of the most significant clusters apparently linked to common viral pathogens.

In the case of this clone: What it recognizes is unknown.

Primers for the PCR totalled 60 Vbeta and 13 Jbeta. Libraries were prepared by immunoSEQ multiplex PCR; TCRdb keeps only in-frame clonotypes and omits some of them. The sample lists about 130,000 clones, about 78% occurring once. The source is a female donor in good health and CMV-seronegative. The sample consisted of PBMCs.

CDR3 in DNA: TGTGCCAGCAGTTCCTACGTACGAAAAGATCTGTTTTTT. The encoded protein is CASSSYVRKDLFF. This chain joins TRBV27 and TRBJ1-4; D gene ambiguous. Germline loops: CDR1 MNHEY, CDR2 SMNVEV (reference sequence). The length of the CDR3 is 13 residues. With 4 bases removed from V and 14 bases from J, the gap between germline ends came to 17 bases. Variable domain in full (rest from reference TRBV27 and TRBJ1-4): EAQVTQNPRYLITVTGKKLTVTCSQNMNHEYMSWYRQDPGLGLRQIYYSMNVEVTDKGDVPEGYKVSRKEKRNFPLILESPSPNQTSLYFCASSSYVRKDLFFGSGTQLSVL.